This TCR beta chain was identified in a study of blood T cell repertoires in COVID-19. The wider study: There were acute and convalescent COVID-19 samples, and they came from the United States, Italy and Spain. T cells, B-cell-depleted T cells, or PBMCs provided the cDNA or gDNA that served as material.

V lost 3 bases and J 4 bases, leaving 13 bases between the germline ends. CDR3 length: 14 residues. The V gene's germline CDR1 is SGHDT and CDR2 YYEEEE. Per the study methods: From reference gene primer amplification, estimates of nucleated cell counts were derived. Profiled with immunoSEQ multiplex PCR; TCRdb holds only in-frame clones, not every one. V, J and clone size were drawn from that table, and D and trimming were deduced from the DNA. The sample includes approximately 300,000 clones, around 87% of them seen just once. This clone was seen once. The Seattle site enrolled patients during active infection and followed them longitudinally.

This TCR was recovered from a middle-aged woman with COVID-19, enrolled during active disease. Specimen: peripheral blood. The rearrangement uses TRBV5-6 and TRBJ1-2; D may be TRBD1 (6 bases). The CDR3 is CASSSTGSGYGYTF. The DNA for the CDR3 is TGTGCCAGCAGCTCGACAGGCTCTGGCTATGGCTACACCTTC.